Listed below are T cell receptor beta chains from one sample, sequenced in a study of OX40 agonist ivuxolimab in advanced cancers. Libraries were prepared by immunoSEQ multiplex PCR; TCRdb keeps only in-frame clonotypes and omits some of them. Counted here are 85,000 to 100,000 clones, approximately 85% occurring once; the ten biggest clones make up 0.2% to 0.25%. The sequencing used CD4+ or CD8+ T cells sorted from blood, collected in a trial of the OX40 agonist ivuxolimab. These receptor sequences come from an adult with an advanced solid tumor such as melanoma, head and neck, liver or kidney cancer. Each CDR3 is given without its conserved first and last residue. Each record gives: J gene, V gene, D gene, CDR3 protein. A D gene is named only where the DNA matches it firmly.

TRBJ1-1,TRBV27,TRBD1,ASWDRVNAEAF
TRBJ1-6,TRBV15,.,ATSRDLNSPLH
TRBJ1-4,TRBV5-1,.,ASSPPTGLATNEKLF
TRBJ1-5,TRBV30,TRBD1,AWSSPDRMGIPRSNQPQH
TRBJ2-1,TRBV11-3,.,ASTQTGRSYNEQF
TRBJ2-7,TRBV4-1,TRBD2,ASSQGLAGGGEQY
TRBJ1-4,TRBV2,TRBD1,ASSADRVLNEKLF
TRBJ2-3,TRBV7-2,TRBD2,ASSGGTRAGDTQY
TRBJ1-1,TRBV19,TRBD1,ASKTGGPLNTEAF
TRBJ2-2,TRBV27,TRBD1,ATSPRDRGPGELF
TRBJ2-3,TRBV7-2,.,ASSLRPSTDTQY
TRBJ1-2,TRBV9,.,ASSVDLGGGSRRRFYGYT
TRBJ1-1,TRBV25-1,TRBD1,ASSIPGQGGTEAF
TRBJ1-1,TRBV25-1,TRBD1,ASSQDRIRTEAF
TRBJ1-1,TRBV5-5,.,ASSHRIGAQNTEAF
TRBJ1-6,TRBV30,.,AWTANRPSSYNSPLH
TRBJ2-3,TRBV5-1,.,ASSLGPGGGDTQY
TRBJ2-5,TRBV28,.,ASSQGWGETQY
TRBJ2-3,TRBV7-2,TRBD2,ASSRRSLAGTDTQY
TRBJ1-2,TRBV5-1,.,ASSPGTSGYGYT
TRBJ2-1,TRBV7-2,TRBD1,ASSLKRGPSGEQF
TRBJ2-1,TRBV5-8,TRBD1,ASSRDRGRNEQF
TRBJ1-1,TRBV6-5,.,ASSYPTGSAF